This passage covers 31 T cell receptor beta chains from one sample sequenced in a study of tumor-infiltrating lymphocytes in primary liver carcinoma (dated by TCRdb to about 2017). Total RNA and DNA were co-extracted without cell sorting from approximately 20-30 mg of bulk tissue using the AllPrep DNA/RNA mini kit. Instrument on record: Illumina HiSeq 2500. TCRbeta-specific cDNA was reverse-transcribed from 500 to 550 ng total RNA using a constant-region primer and ProtoScript II reverse transcriptase. The TCRbeta libraries were prepared through three rounds of nested multiplex PCR following a slightly modified ARM-PCR procedure. The first two PCR rounds used multiplex TRBV1-TRBV30 forward primers with a Cbeta reverse primer, each for about 11 cycles. The public reads were quality trimmed at Q25 with fastp and then assembled into clones with MiXCR by TCRdb, keeping productive beta chains. Each entry merges the rows of one CDR3 protein and shows their most common DNA and genes. The sample data list more than 50,000 distinct CDR3 sequences, and about 73% of these were observed just once. Around 23% of the sample comes from the top ten.

The specimen was liver tumor tissue from sampling region 2. Reading the label with the study, this specimen's cell subset or site is: tumor region T2, inferior pole. The receptors come from a man aged 35 to 55 with primary liver carcinoma and hepatitis B virus infection.

This clonotype was recorded only once. A read error is likely, as this CDR3 ends without the conserved phenylalanine or tryptophan. The chain recombines TRBV11-2 with TRBJ2-1; D is undetermined. This CDR3 spans 14 amino acids. V was cut by 4 bases and J by 7 bases, with 14 bases left in between. Germline CDR1 is SGHAT and CDR2 is FQNNGV. The CDR3 DNA reads as TGTGCCAGCAGCTCCGCTGCGGACGGTAATGAGCAGTTCCTC. This encodes CASSSAADGNEQFL.

This clonotype was seen only once. This could be a read error, since a much larger clone is one nucleotide away. A read error is likely, as this CDR3 ends without the conserved phenylalanine or tryptophan. The chain uses TRBV11-2 and TRBJ1-5; no clear D. V lost 4 bases to trimming and J lost 5 bases, with 9 bases between them. The CDR3 has 13 residues. The V gene's germline CDR1 is SGHAT and CDR2 FQNNGV. The CDR3 sequence is CASSSSIDQPQHS. CDR3 bases: TGTGCCAGCAGCTCATCAATCGATCAGCCCCAGCATTCT.

As regards this clonotype: Because it lacks the conserved phenylalanine or tryptophan at the end, this CDR3 is likely a read error. V gene TRBV6-5 combines with J gene TRBJ2-6; TRBD1 agrees at 8 bases. Germline lookup yields CDR1 MNHEY and CDR2 SVGAGI. The CDR3 length is 18 residues. CDR3 DNA sequence: TGTGCTAGCAGTCTTTGGACAGGGATGAAAGCTGAGGCCAACGTCCTGACTTCC. Translating it yields CASSLWTGMKAEANVLTS.

This clonotype came up many times. V and J are TRBV30 and TRBJ2-2; 7 positions agree with TRBD1. Germline V gene data show CDR1 as GTSNPN and CDR2 as SVGIG (reference sequence). The CDR3 totals 15 residues. V trimming: 5 bases; J trimming: 7 bases; junction bases outside the gene matches: 13. The CDR3 nucleotides are TGTGCCTGGGGTCCAGGACAGGTCCTTATCGGGGAGCTGTTTTTT. Amino acids: CAWGPGQVLIGELFF.

Comments on this clonotype: At one end, the junction sequence differs from germline, possibly due to a read error. The chain joins TRBV6-5 to TRBJ2-3, with no clear D. The germline CDR1 and CDR2 sequences are MNHEY and SVGAGI. The length of the CDR3 is 15 residues. The CDR3 nucleotides are TGTGTCAGCAGCCAAGCAGGTTTTAGGACAGATACGCAGTATTTT. It is translated as CVSSQAGFRTDTQYF.

For this clonotype: The junction differs from germline at one of its ends, possibly a read error. The chain employs TRBV6-1 and TRBJ2-1, with a tentative D call TRBD2 (6 bases). Germline CDR1 is MNHNS and CDR2 is SASEGT. The CDR3 is 15 residues long. CDR3 residues: CVSNVGIAELNEQFF. The DNA for the CDR3 is TGTGTCAGCAACGTGGGAATAGCGGAACTCAATGAGCAGTTCTTC.

V gene TRBV29-1 combines with J gene TRBJ1-2, with D unclear. Germline V gene lookup returns CDR1 SQVTM and CDR2 ANQGSEA. The CDR3 is 10 amino acids. V lost 7 bases and J lost 10, with 13 bases in between. In nucleotides, the CDR3 is TGCAGCGCCCTCTCAGGTGACTACACCTTC. Encoded protein: CSALSGDYTF.

The gene calls are TRBV6-1 and TRBJ1-5, with D perhaps TRBD1 (5 bases). Germline V gene data show CDR1 as MNHNS and CDR2 as SASEGT. The germline V and J ends were trimmed by 9 bases and 1 base, with 13 bases remaining between them. CDR3 size: 14 residues. This CDR3 reads CASAPWGSNQPQHF. CDR3 sequence (DNA): TGTGCCAGTGCCCCTTGGGGGAGCAATCAGCCCCAGCATTTT.

A remark on this clonotype: Its ends do not fully match the called genes, so a read error is possible. This chain links TRBV11-2 with TRBJ2-2; either TRBD1 or TRBD2 may supply D (5 bases each). This CDR3 is 15 amino acids long. The germline gives CDR1 SGHAT, CDR2 FQNNGV. CDR3 sequence (DNA): TGTGCAAGCAGCTTAGTCGGACGGGGCATCGGGGAACTGTTTTTT. Protein product: CASSLVGRGIGELFF.

The chain recombines TRBV25-1 with TRBJ2-7, with TRBD2 as a possible D gene (6 bases). CDR1 and CDR2 from the germline V gene are MGHDK and SYGVNS. The CDR3 length is 15 residues. V lost 1 base and J 0 bases, leaving 10 bases between the germline ends. For the CDR3, the DNA is TGTGCCAGCAGTGAATTGGCCGGGAGCTCCTACGAGCAGTACTTC. As protein: CASSELAGSSYEQYF.

About this clonotype itself: In this CDR3 the conserved last residue, phenylalanine or tryptophan, is missing, so a read error is likely. The rearrangement links TRBV11-2 to TRBJ2-5; D might be TRBD2 (6 bases). Per germline, CDR1 SGHAT and CDR2 FQNNGV. The CDR3 is 16 amino acids. The CDR3 region has the DNA TGCGTCAGCAGATCCCGGGACTCGACCCACCAAGAGACCCAGTACTTA. Residues: CVSRSRDSTHQETQYL.

As to this clonotype: This CDR3 is missing its conserved last phenylalanine or tryptophan, likely due to a read error. Because the CDR3's place on the DNA is in doubt, the DNA is left out and the CDR3 is given as listed by TCRdb. The chain combines TRBV29-1 with TRBJ2-7; the table's TRBD2 call for D was not verified on the DNA. Germline assignment: CDR1 SQVTM and CDR2 ANQGSEA. With termini counted, the CDR3 has 14 amino acids. The CDR3 is CSVVPKRDSYAHYI.

This chain links TRBV11-2 with TRBJ2-2; a possible D gene is TRBD2 (5 bases). The CDR3 length is 15 residues. V was cut by 0 bases and J by 7 bases, with 12 bases left in between. Germline V gives CDR1 SGHAT, CDR2 FQNNGV. CDR3 nucleotides: TGTGCCAGCAGCTTAGACCGACCCGGGGTCGGGGAGCTGTTTTTT. Translating it yields CASSLDRPGVGELFF.

As to this clonotype: Germline is not matched at one junction end, which may reflect a read error. The chain combines TRBV28 with TRBJ2-1; D is unclear. Per the germline V gene, CDR1 is MDHEN and CDR2 is SYDVKM. The CDR3 sequence is 13 residues long. The CDR3 loop is CTSRSEQYNEQFF. CDR3 coding DNA: TGTACCAGCAGGTCAGAGCAGTACAATGAGCAGTTCTTC.

Comment on this clonotype: An end of the junction does not agree with germline; a read error may underlie this. The chain uses TRBV10-3 and TRBJ1-1; a weak D match, TRBD1 (5 bases). Germline loops: CDR1 ENHRY, CDR2 SYGVKD. This CDR3 comprises 15 residues. CDR3 sequence (DNA): TGTGCCATCGGTCCAAGGGGCGATCGGAACACTGAAACTTTCTTT. It translates to CAIGPRGDRNTETFF.

About this clonotype itself: A much larger clone differs by one base, so this may be a read error. As the CDR3 is not closed by the conserved phenylalanine or tryptophan, this likely results from a read error. The rearrangement links TRBV5-1 to TRBJ2-3, with unresolved D. V was cut by 0 bases and J by 2 bases, with 7 bases left in between. Germline CDR1 SGHRS, CDR2 YFSETQ. The CDR3 extends over 14 amino acids. The DNA for the CDR3 is TGCGCCAGCAGCTTGGTGGCCTCCACAGATACGCAGTATTTA. Encoded protein: CASSLVASTDTQYL.

Regarding this clonotype: Mismatch with germline at one junction end may stem from a read error. V gene TRBV29-1 combines with J gene TRBJ2-7, with a tentative D call TRBD2 (6 bases). From germline, CDR1 is SQVTM and CDR2 ANQGSEA. The CDR3 is 14 residues long. CDR3 bases: TGCGGCGTTGGGACTGCCGGGACGGTCTACGAGCAGTACTTC. It yields the protein CGVGTAGTVYEQYF.

The rearrangement links TRBV5-5 to TRBJ2-5, with D possibly matching TRBD1 (6 bases). Germline V gene data show CDR1 as SGHKS and CDR2 as YYEKEE (reference sequence). The CDR3 runs to 15 residues. The ends were cut back, 5 bases at V and 2 bases at J, with 16 bases in the middle. This CDR3 is CASRGANWEQETQYF. As DNA, the CDR3 is TGTGCCAGCAGGGGGGCGAACTGGGAGCAAGAGACCCAGTACTTC.

This clonotype was detected ten times or more. J is TRBJ1-2 and V is TRBV5-4; D is unresolved. V was pared by 4 bases and J by 0 bases, with 13 bases between. CDR1 and CDR2 (germline): SGHNT, YYREEE (reference sequence). The CDR3 length is 15 residues. The CDR3 loop reads CASSPLTDPNYGYTF. The CDR3 bases are TGTGCCAGCAGCCCGTTGACCGACCCTAACTATGGCTACACCTTC.

Points on this clonotype: The junction departs from germline at one end; a sequencing error may be responsible. The chain couples TRBV6-2 or TRBV6-3 to TRBJ2-7; TRBD2 matches at 9 bases. The germline gives CDR1 MNHEY, CDR2 SVGEGT. The CDR3 runs 14 residues. The CDR3 here is CTSRRETSGYEQYF. The DNA for the CDR3 is TGTACCAGCAGACGCGAGACTAGCGGTTACGAGCAGTACTTC.

This chain uses TRBV6-1 with TRBJ2-7, with D tentatively TRBD1 (6 bases). V was clipped by 9 bases and J by 5 bases, with 11 bases between them. The germline V gene has CDR1 MNHNS and CDR2 SASEGT. The CDR3 is 11 amino acids. Here the CDR3 reads CARQGKHEQYF. Written as DNA, the CDR3 is TGTGCCAGGCAGGGGAAGCACGAGCAGTACTTC.

A word on this clonotype: The junction shows a germline mismatch at one end, possibly a read error. The V gene is TRBV5-1, the J gene TRBJ2-1; the match to TRBD2 covers 9 bases. CDR1 SGHRS and CDR2 YFSETQ come from the germline V gene. The CDR3 totals 13 residues. This CDR3 is CASSLGTSYEQFF. CDR3 in DNA: TGTGCCAGCAGCTTGGGGACTAGCTATGAGCAGTTCTTC.

This clonotype is termed large (0.1 to 1%). The gene calls are TRBV6-5 and TRBJ2-7; 10 nucleotides match TRBD1. Germline CDR1 and CDR2: MNHEY and SVGAGI. The ends lost 6 bases at V and 3 bases at J; junction bases unmatched: 2. The length of the CDR3 is 13 residues. This chain's CDR3 is CASSRDRGYEQYF. The CDR3 DNA sequence: TGTGCCAGCAGCCGGGACAGGGGCTACGAGCAGTACTTC.

The rearrangement uses TRBV30 and TRBJ2-1, with 8 bases matching TRBD1. CDR3 length: 15 residues. Trimming at V came to 5 bases and at J to 6 bases, leaving 12 bases not matched to a gene. The germline V gene has CDR1 GTSNPN and CDR2 SVGIG (reference sequence). The DNA for the CDR3 is TGTGCCTGGTGTCAATACCTAACAGGGGGCAATGAGCAGTTCTTC. Translation gives CAWCQYLTGGNEQFF.

In its sample, this clonotype was seen once. The chain combines TRBV7-8 with TRBJ1-5; D is perhaps TRBD1 (5 bases). The CDR3 runs to 13 residues. V gave up 8 bases and J gave up 3 bases, with 11 bases separating them. From germline, CDR1 is SGHVS and CDR2 FQNEAQ. The CDR3 DNA sequence: TGTGCCAGCCCGGGGACCTTCAATCAGCCCCAGCATTTT. Protein product: CASPGTFNQPQHF.

As regards this clonotype: A read error may be the cause here, since a much bigger clone is one base away. The chain combines TRBV7-9 with TRBJ2-6; D is uncertain. Germline-derived CDR1 and CDR2 are SEHNR and FQNEAQ (reference sequence). This CDR3 region has 14 residues. The CDR3 protein is CVSSLESGANVLTF. CDR3 coding DNA: TGTGTCAGCAGCTTGGAGTCTGGGGCCAACGTCCTGACTTTC.

In this sample, this clonotype turned up a few times. The chain's CDR3 is CASSVAIASNIQYF. In nucleotides, the CDR3 is TGTGCCAGCAGCGTAGCTATAGCGTCAAACATTCAGTACTTC. The chain has TRBV9 and TRBJ2-4; D is possibly TRBD2 (5 bases). The CDR3 spans 14 residues. The V end was cut by 0 bases, the J end by 6 bases, with 10 bases between. Germline loops: CDR1 SGDLS, CDR2 YYNGEE.

With regard to this clonotype: One end of the junction does not line up with germline, which may come from a read error. The chain couples TRBV4-2 to TRBJ2-5; D call uncertain. The CDR3 extends over 15 amino acids. CDR1 is LGHNA and CDR2 is YNFKEQ in the germline V gene. CDR3 region: CASSQDRPPRETQYF. The CDR3 DNA is TGTGCCAGCAGCCAAGATAGACCGCCTCGAGAGACTCAGTACTTC.

With regard to this clonotype: At one boundary the junction diverges from the germline segment, which might be a read error. The chain is built from TRBV10-2 and TRBJ2-1; D is ambiguous. This CDR3 spans 15 amino acids. Germline CDR1 reads WSHSY; CDR2 reads SAAADI. CDR3 nucleotides: TGCTCCAGCAGCCGATATTCCGGAACCTCAGATGAGCAGTTCTTC. Translating it yields CSSSRYSGTSDEQFF.

In regard to this clonotype: A single base separates this from a much larger clone, so it may be a read error. No conserved phenylalanine or tryptophan is present at the end of the CDR3, so a read error is the likely explanation. The chain couples TRBV12-3 or TRBV12-4 to TRBJ1-1, with D perhaps TRBD1 (5 bases). V was shortened by 5 bases and J by 4 bases, with 11 bases between the two germline ends. There are 13 residues in the CDR3. CDR3 nucleotides: TGTGCCAGCAGTCCCTGGGACCGCACTGAAGCTTTCTAT. Its protein is CASSPWDRTEAFY.

A remark on this clonotype: The junction shows a germline mismatch at one end, possibly a read error. The CDR3 region has the DNA TGTGCCAGTTCACTCGGGGTTAATGAAAAACTGTTTTTT. Its translation: CASSLGVNEKLFF. The rearrangement links TRBV18 to TRBJ1-4; D uncertain. CDR3 length: 13 amino acids. Germline values: CDR1 KGHSH, CDR2 LQKENI.